A single TCR beta chain is shown here with its context. As yet, its antigen is unknown. This sample was taken from a study of STAT5B mutations in CD4+ large granular lymphocyte leukemia. Whole-study results and caveats: Higher CD4+ than CD8+ T-LGLL clonality might reflect small sample size. TRBV06-family usage was enriched in top patient clones (8/27) versus controls (2/35). About 25% of private leukemic clonotypes occurred rarely in other patients' non-leukemic repertoires.

Original data processing: Lowest detectable productive clonotype frequency was 2.59 x 10-5. Profiled with immunoSEQ multiplex PCR; TCRdb holds only in-frame clones, not every one. V, J and clone size are taken as reported in that table, and D and trimming were inferred from the DNA itself. Found here are tens of thousands of clones, roughly 81% of them singletons; the top ten hold 3.5% to 5%. V shed 4 bases, J shed 1 base, and the junction held 4 bases outside the gene matches. The CDR3 is 14 residues long. CDR1 and CDR2 from the germline V gene are SGHNT and YYREEE (reference sequence). The source material was CD4+ T cells from blood buffy coats. The TCR comes from a human donor in good health. V and J are TRBV5-4 and TRBJ2-5; 7 bases agree with TRBD1. The chain's CDR3 is CASSGWDSQETQYF. CDR3 coding DNA: TGTGCCAGCAGCGGGTGGGACAGCCAAGAGACCCAGTACTTC.